The next 13 T cell receptor beta chains were all read from a single sample in a study of beta chain features in type 1 diabetes. Investigators reverse transcribed all isolated RNA, so they sequenced expressed TCRB transcripts. Using immunoSEQ multiplex PCR, the repertoire was profiled, and TCRdb retains in-frame clones only, with some absent. The data contain 120,000 or so clones, 15% to 20% of them singletons. These receptors have no known antigen. Study results and limitations: Type 1 diabetes patients had TCRB CDR3s that were shorter (moderately but significantly so) in all four CD4+ subsets.

The sample comprised central memory CD4+ T cells from blood. These receptor sequences come from a man aged 18 to 29 with type 1 diabetes.

The gene calls are TRBV6-5 and TRBJ2-7; possible D gene TRBD1, 6 bases. The V end lost 6 bases, the J end lost 6 bases, and 12 bases lay between the germline ends. CDR1 is MNHEY and CDR2 is SVGAGI in the germline V gene. The CDR3 covers 12 residues. This CDR3 is CASRETGSEQYF. CDR3 coding DNA: TGTGCCAGCAGGGAAACAGGGTCCGAGCAGTACTTC.

The chain has TRBV10-2 and TRBJ1-1; D is perhaps TRBD1 (6 bases). Between the trimmed V and J ends, which lost 5 bases and 1 base, there was a span of 8 bases. CDR3 length: 13 residues. Germline V gene data show CDR1 as WSHSY and CDR2 as SAAADI. The DNA for the CDR3 is TGCGCCAGCAGTCCACAGGGGAACACTGAAGCTTTCTTT. Translating it yields CASSPQGNTEAFF.

The V and J genes are TRBV5-4 and TRBJ2-3; no definite D call. V gave up 3 bases and J gave up 5 bases, with 7 bases separating them. The germline V gene encodes CDR1 SGHNT and CDR2 YYREEE (reference sequence). This CDR3 is 12 amino acids long. The CDR3 here is CASSSWEDTQYF. Here the CDR3 DNA reads TGTGCCAGCAGCTCCTGGGAAGATACGCAGTATTTT.

This clone has a handful of counts. This chain links TRBV7-2 with TRBJ1-2; D ambiguous. This CDR3 has 12 amino acids. Trimming took off 3 bases at V and 6 bases at J, with 8 bases between the two ends. CDR1 and CDR2 from the germline V gene are SGHTA and FQGNSA. CDR3 sequence reads: CASSLFPHGYTF. In nucleotides, the CDR3 is TGTGCCAGCAGCTTGTTTCCCCATGGCTACACCTTC.

The chain has TRBV30 and TRBJ2-5; 8 nucleotides align to TRBD1. Looked up from germline, CDR1 is GTSNPN and CDR2 is SVGIG (reference sequence). The V and J ends lost 4 bases and 4 bases, in that order; junction bases with no gene match: 2. The CDR3 length is 12 residues. CDR3 nucleotides: TGTGCCTGGACCGGGACAGGAGAGACCCAGTACTTC. Its translation: CAWTGTGETQYF.

This clone was detected a few times. CDR3 loop: CASSAGTSRTDTQYF. The CDR3 DNA is TGCGCCAGCAGCGCTGGGACTTCTCGCACAGATACGCAGTATTTT. This chain uses TRBV4-1 with TRBJ2-3, with D perhaps matching TRBD2 (6 bases). The CDR3 is 15 amino acids. The germline V gene has CDR1 MGHRA and CDR2 YSYEKL. V was clipped by 5 bases and J by 1 base, with 13 bases between them.

This clone was observed a few times. The V gene is TRBV7-3, the J gene TRBJ2-5; 12 bases align to TRBD2. Germline values: CDR1 SGHTA, CDR2 FQGTGA. The CDR3 is 16 amino acids. Trimming cost V 2 bases and J 2 bases; bases outside gene matches: 3. The DNA of the CDR3 is TGTGCCAGCAGCTTACCCGGACTAGCGGGACAAGAGACCCAGTACTTC. Protein: CASSLPGLAGQETQYF.

This clone has at least ten counts. The chain uses TRBV5-1 and TRBJ1-6; D uncertain. Germline V gene lookup returns CDR1 SGHRS and CDR2 YFSETQ. V was shortened by 0 bases and J by 9 bases, with 10 bases between the two germline ends. The CDR3 spans 14 residues. CDR3 DNA sequence: TGCGCCAGCAGCTTGGTGGATGTAGGTTCACCCCTCCACTTT. It codes for CASSLVDVGSPLHF.

This clone was seen a handful of times. A much more abundant neighbour one base away suggests this may be a read error. The chain uses TRBV6-6 and TRBJ2-4; D is unclear. The V gene's germline CDR1 is MNHNY and CDR2 SVGAGI (reference sequence). V lost 4 bases and J 5 bases, leaving 3 bases between the germline ends. This CDR3 has 11 residues. The chain's CDR3 is CASSSENIQYF. Written as DNA, the CDR3 is TGTGCCAGCAGTTCCGAAAACATTCAGTACTTC.

This sequence joins TRBV10-3 and TRBJ1-6; 8 bases are shared with TRBD1. V lost 4 bases to trimming and J lost 10 bases; unmatched junction nucleotides: 6. The CDR3 sequence is 14 residues long. CDR1 and CDR2 (germline): ENHRY, SYGVKD. Written as DNA, the CDR3 is TGTGCCATCAGTGGTGAACAGGGGGGCTCACCCCTCCACTTT. This encodes CAISGEQGGSPLHF.

This clone occurred a few times. The V and J genes are TRBV9 and TRBJ2-7, with 7 bases aligning to TRBD2. CDR1 and CDR2 from the germline V gene are SGDLS and YYNGEE. V shed 4 bases and J 6 bases; nucleotides not matched to a gene: 13. This CDR3 region has 15 residues. The CDR3 region is CASSISGRPGIEQYF. CDR3 in DNA: TGTGCCAGCAGCATCTCCGGGAGGCCGGGGATCGAGCAGTACTTC. Supplemented by reference TRBV9 and TRBJ2-7, the full variable domain reads DSGVTQTPKHLITATGQRVTLRCSPRSGDLSVYWYQQSLDQGLQFLIQYYNGEERAKGNILERFSAQQFPDLHSELNLSSLELGDSALYFCASSISGRPGIEQYFGPGTRLTVT.

The J gene is TRBJ1-1, the V gene TRBV10-3; 7 bases agree with TRBD1. This CDR3 is built from 13 residues. CDR1 ENHRY and CDR2 SYGVKD come from the germline V gene. Trimming removed 2 bases from V and 11 bases from J; junction bases left unmatched: 8. As DNA, the CDR3 is TGTGCCATCAGTGAGCCGAACAGGGGATCGGCTTTCTTT. Protein product: CAISEPNRGSAFF.

The gene calls are TRBV30 and TRBJ2-5; D perhaps matches TRBD2 (7 bases). The J call may be faulty, since TRBJ2-7 better matches the DNA end. The CDR3 spans 15 residues. The germline CDR1 and CDR2 sequences are GTSNPN and SVGIG (reference sequence). The CDR3 coding sequence is TGTGCCTGGAGCGACGGACAGCGGGGAGGGTCCGAGCAGTACTTC. This sequence encodes CAWSDGQRGGSEQYF.